This passage covers 8 T cell receptor beta chains from one sample sequenced in a study of T-cell reconstitution after alpha-beta-depleted transplantation in children. During its preparation, the TCRbeta library received unique molecular identifiers. TCRdb re-analysed the PCR reads in MiXCR, keeping a single row per CDR3 protein. The sample includes approximately 400,000 distinct CDR3 sequences, roughly 11% of them seen just once. Sequenced material: PBMCs from the stem cell graft donor, taken from the stem cell graft. Source of these receptors: a human donor who donated a stem cell graft to a child with acute myeloid leukemia.

This clonotype appeared many times. This rearrangement joins TRBV5-1 to TRBJ1-1; no clear D. This CDR3 comprises 16 residues. Germline V gives CDR1 SGHRS, CDR2 YFSETQ. The ends were cut back, 2 bases at V and 3 bases at J, with 17 bases in the middle. The DNA of the CDR3 is TGCGCCAGCAGCTTCGGAGTCAGAACCCCTGACACTGAAGCTTTCTTT. Translating gives CASSFGVRTPDTEAFF.

The chain recombines TRBV15 with TRBJ2-1, with TRBD2 matching 12 bases. V was clipped by 1 base and J by 2 bases; unmatched bases: 3. The CDR3 has 17 residues. Per the germline V gene, CDR1 is LNHNV and CDR2 is YYDKDF (reference sequence). The CDR3 sequence: CATSRGRTSGAYNEQFF. CDR3 sequence (DNA): TGTGCCACCAGCAGAGGCAGGACTAGCGGGGCCTACAATGAGCAGTTCTTC.

V gene TRBV29-1 combines with J gene TRBJ1-1; D gene uncertain. The V and J ends lost 3 bases and 5 bases respectively, with 10 bases between them. In germline, CDR1 is SQVTM, CDR2 ANQGSEA. The length of the CDR3 is 12 residues. The CDR3 protein is CSVEYRGTEAFF. CDR3 bases: TGCAGCGTTGAGTACCGAGGTACTGAAGCTTTCTTT.

The chain carries TRBV6-2 or TRBV6-3 and TRBJ2-5; either TRBD1 or TRBD2 may fit D (5 bases each). There are 13 residues in the CDR3. V lost 8 bases and J lost 3, with 13 bases in between. From germline, CDR1 is MNHEY and CDR2 SVGEGT. The CDR3 is CASGGTAEETQYF. The CDR3 DNA reads as TGTGCCAGCGGGGGTACGGCAGAAGAGACCCAGTACTTC.

This clonotype was seen ten or more times. This chain links TRBV12-3 or TRBV12-4 with TRBJ2-3; tentatively, D is TRBD2 (6 bases). V gave up 6 bases and J gave up 3 bases, with 10 bases separating them. This CDR3 spans 13 amino acids. CDR3 sequence reads: CASRRGYTDTQYF. The CDR3 nucleotides read TGTGCCAGCAGACGGGGGTATACAGATACGCAGTATTTT.

This clonotype was recorded many times. The J gene is TRBJ2-3, the V gene TRBV20-1, with 8 bases aligning to TRBD2. This CDR3 is 15 amino acids long. Losses at the gene ends were 4 bases for V and 0 bases for J; bases not matched to a gene: 6. Germline V gene sequence: CDR1 DFQATT, CDR2 SNEGSKA (reference sequence). The CDR3 DNA reads TGCAGTGCTAACCAACTAGCGGCAAGCACAGATACGCAGTATTTT. Translation gives CSANQLAASTDTQYF.

The gene calls are TRBV6-5 and TRBJ2-5; D possibly corresponds to TRBD1 (7 bases). The CDR3 loop spans 14 amino acids. Germline-derived CDR1 and CDR2 are MNHEY and SVGAGI. Trimming left V 2 bases short and J 3 bases short, with 10 bases between. The CDR3 nucleotides read TGTGCCAGCAGTTACGGAGGGGGCGAAGAGACCCAGTACTTC. Residues: CASSYGGGEETQYF.

This clonotype showed up just a few times. The chain combines TRBV19 with TRBJ1-2; 7 bases line up with TRBD1. Germline lookup yields CDR1 LNHDA and CDR2 SQIVND (reference sequence). This CDR3 contains 14 residues. The V and J ends lost 7 bases and 1 base, in that order; junction bases with no gene match: 6. The CDR3: CASTNQGVNYGYTF. The DNA of the CDR3 is TGTGCCAGTACTAACCAGGGGGTTAACTATGGCTACACCTTC. Full variable domain (outside the CDR3, taken from reference TRBV19 and TRBJ1-2): DGGITQSPKYLFRKEGQNVTLSCEQNLNHDAMYWYRQDPGQGLRLIYYSQIVNDFQKGDIAEGYSVSREKKESFPLTVTSAQKNPTAFYLCASTNQGVNYGYTFGSGTRLTVV.